Listed here are 6 T cell receptor beta chains from one sample, sequenced in a study of CXCR3-negative and CXCR3-positive naive CD8 T cells. Researchers prepared the TRB cDNA libraries using 5' RACE with UMI labels. TCRdb reprocessed the 5' RACE reads and stores each CDR3 protein as one record, lacking DNA. This repertoire includes 70,000 to 100,000 distinct CDR3 sequences. The material sequenced was naive CXCR3- CD8+ T cells from blood. Subset meaning: CD45RO-CCR7+CD27+CD95- naive CD8+ T cells lacking CXCR3 (TNR3-). Receptor source: a human donor in good health. Some clones in this sample may be carry-over from other donors' samples.

The V and J genes are TRBV7-2 and TRBJ2-7; the D call from TCRdb, TRBD1, cannot be confirmed without DNA. Germline assignment: CDR1 SGHTA and CDR2 FQGNSA. The CDR3 has 16 amino acids. CDR3 in amino acids: CASSFREAGEWYEQYF.

The chain couples TRBV19 to TRBJ2-2; lacking DNA, the TRBD2 call made by TCRdb goes unchecked. Germline V gene sequence: CDR1 LNHDA, CDR2 SQIVND (reference sequence). The CDR3 consists of 17 residues. The CDR3 sequence: CASSIPGLAGNTGELFF.

This chain connects TRBV7-7 to TRBJ2-2; the D gene TCRdb calls, TRBD1, cannot be checked with no DNA. This CDR3 has 16 residues. Germline V gene lookup returns CDR1 SSHAT and CDR2 FNYEAQ (reference sequence). The CDR3 is CASSPGQGIVGRELFF.

This chain joins TRBV20-1 and TRBJ2-1. This CDR3 has 13 residues. Germline lookup yields CDR1 DFQATT and CDR2 SNEGSKA (reference sequence). CDR3 region: CSATQAGYNEQFF.

The chain carries TRBV29-1 and TRBJ1-2; checking the TCRdb D call of TRBD1 is not possible without DNA. There are 15 residues in the CDR3. Looked up from germline, CDR1 is SQVTM and CDR2 is ANQGSEA. This CDR3 is CSAVGTFGNTYGYTF.

CDR3 region: CASSPSGASTDTQYF. The J gene is TRBJ2-3, the V gene TRBV9; TCRdb lists TRBD2, though no DNA is available to test this call. The CDR3 loop spans 15 amino acids. Germline CDR1 SGDLS, CDR2 YYNGEE.